This T cell receptor (beta chain) stems from a study of blood T cell repertoires in COVID-19. On the study more broadly: The samples span acute and convalescent COVID-19 from the United States, Italy and Spain.

Germline V gene data show CDR1 as LGHDT and CDR2 as YNNKEL (reference sequence). Trimming took 0 bases from V and 0 from J, leaving 15 bases between them. The CDR3 contains 17 residues. Source study methods: Quantification of nucleated cells was approximated via reference gene primer amplification. Profiled with immunoSEQ multiplex PCR; TCRdb holds only in-frame clones, not every one. From that table come the V and J calls and clone size; the DNA was used to work out D and trimming. The sample lists about 250,000 clones; roughly 89% were seen once. Allocation to cohorts depended on clinical history reported by the participants. Either two negative PCRs, clearance, or symptom resolution qualified Cohort 3 donors as recovered.

Sequenced: PBMCs or T cells enriched from blood (not recorded which). This clonotype was obtained from a man in his forties or fifties who had recovered from COVID-19. The J gene is TRBJ2-7, the V gene TRBV3-1 (or the pseudogene TRBV3-2), with D possibly being TRBD1 (6 bases). CDR3 in amino acids: CASSQDLAFRGSYEQYF. In DNA, the CDR3 is TGTGCCAGCAGCCAAGATTTAGCATTCAGGGGCTCCTACGAGCAGTACTTC.